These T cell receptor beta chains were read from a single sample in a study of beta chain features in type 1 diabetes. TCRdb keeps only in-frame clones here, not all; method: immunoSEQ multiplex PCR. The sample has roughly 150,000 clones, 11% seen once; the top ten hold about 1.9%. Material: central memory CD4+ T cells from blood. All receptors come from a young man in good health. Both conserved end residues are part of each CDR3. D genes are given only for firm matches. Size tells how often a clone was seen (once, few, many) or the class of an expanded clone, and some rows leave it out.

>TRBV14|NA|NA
CASSQQKLAIPGETQYF
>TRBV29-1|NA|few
CSVEPLVSREAFF
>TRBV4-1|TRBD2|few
CASSQESQGGAGRTGYYEQYF
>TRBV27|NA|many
CASGQSEGAKNIQYF
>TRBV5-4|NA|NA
CASSLAIFSGANVLTF
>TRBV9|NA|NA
CASSAGNPGTSYGYTF
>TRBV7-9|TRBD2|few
CASSLAGLAGAEQFF
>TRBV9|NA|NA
CASSVQGARGTDTQYF
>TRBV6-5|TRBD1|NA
CASPETGNIYEQYF
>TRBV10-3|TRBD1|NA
CAIGAGTGGSGANVLTF